Below, 14 T cell receptor beta chains from the same sample are listed, as sequenced in a study of T cell responses to AZD1222 COVID-19 vaccine. The method was immunoSEQ multiplex PCR; TCRdb's version includes in-frame clones alone and lacks a portion of them. The top ten clones hold roughly 25% of a sample with tens of thousands of clones, approximately 88% of them seen once. Sequencing used peripheral blood, obtained 28 days after the second AZD1222 dose. The receptor source for this set is an adult who received the AZD1222 COVID-19 vaccine.

This clone was seen more than once but under ten times. V usage is TRBV30 and J usage is TRBJ1-2; 7 bases are shared with TRBD1. V lost 5 bases, J lost 5 bases, and 8 bases stayed unmatched. The CDR3 spans 13 residues. CDR1 and CDR2 (germline): GTSNPN, SVGIG (reference sequence). The CDR3 spells CAWRRDRPYGYTF. CDR3 bases: TGTGCCTGGCGGAGGGACAGACCGTATGGCTACACCTTC.

This sequence joins TRBV5-1 and TRBJ2-3; 7 bases line up with TRBD1. Per the germline V gene, CDR1 is SGHRS and CDR2 is YFSETQ. CDR3 size: 14 residues. The J segment lost 2 bases and the V segment lost 3 bases, leaving 3 bases of the junction unmatched. CDR3 in amino acids: CASSSGTATDTQYF. Here the CDR3 DNA reads TGCGCCAGCAGCTCAGGGACAGCCACAGATACGCAGTATTTT.

The chain combines TRBV15 with TRBJ1-5; D unresolved. Germline loops: CDR1 LNHNV, CDR2 YYDKDF (reference sequence). V was shortened by 0 bases and J by 4 bases, with 10 bases between the two germline ends. The CDR3 is 15 amino acids. The CDR3 bases are TGTGCCACCAGCAGAGATGATTGGGGTAATCAGCCCCAGCATTTT. This encodes CATSRDDWGNQPQHF.

This sequence joins TRBV27 and TRBJ1-2; 10 nucleotides line up with TRBD1. Germline CDR1 reads MNHEY; CDR2 reads SMNVEV (reference sequence). This CDR3 has 14 amino acids. V lost 4 bases to trimming and J lost 7 bases; unmatched junction nucleotides: 6. The CDR3 spells CASSSSTGGRGYTF. In DNA form, the CDR3 reads TGTGCCAGCAGTTCCTCGACAGGGGGCCGTGGCTACACCTTC.

The chain links TRBV18 to TRBJ2-3, with 8 bases identical to TRBD2. Germline-derived CDR1 and CDR2 are KGHSH and LQKENI. Trimming took 6 bases from V and 5 from J; bases not matched to a gene: 10. This CDR3 is built from 15 residues. CDR3 in DNA: TGTGCCAGCTCGCCCAGCGGACTAGCTTTAGATACGCAGTATTTT. Protein sequence: CASSPSGLALDTQYF. Together with reference TRBV18 and TRBJ2-3, the CDR3 gives the full variable domain: NAGVMQNPRHLVRRRGQEARLRCSPMKGHSHVYWYRQLPEEGLKFMVYLQKENIIDESGMPKERFSAEFPKEGPSILRIQQVVRGDSAAYFCASSPSGLALDTQYFGPGTRLTVL.

The chain uses TRBV5-1 and TRBJ2-3, with a possible D match to TRBD2 (5 bases). The CDR3 is 14 residues long. CDR1 is SGHRS and CDR2 is YFSETQ in the germline V gene. V dropped 4 bases and J dropped 6 bases, with 15 bases sitting between them. CDR3 sequence: CASSEWTDPDTQYF. CDR3 coding DNA: TGCGCCAGCAGCGAGTGGACTGATCCGGATACGCAGTATTTT.

This rearrangement joins TRBV24-1 to TRBJ2-1, with 13 positions matching TRBD2. Trimming removed 4 bases from V and 9 bases from J; junction bases left unmatched: 8. This CDR3 is 16 amino acids long. Germline V gene data show CDR1 as KGHDR and CDR2 as SFDVKD. CDR3 protein: CATSDQTSGRSGEQFF. CDR3 sequence (DNA): TGTGCCACCAGTGACCAGACTAGCGGGAGGTCGGGTGAGCAGTTCTTC.

This rearrangement joins TRBV5-1 to TRBJ2-5; a weak D match, TRBD2 (5 bases). The CDR3 has 15 amino acids. V lost 0 bases and J lost 5, with 14 bases in between. Germline-derived CDR1 and CDR2 are SGHRS and YFSETQ. The CDR3 reads CASSLGPGEGETQYF. CDR3 DNA: TGCGCCAGCAGCTTGGGACCCGGGGAAGGGGAGACCCAGTACTTC.

The chain recombines TRBV5-4 with TRBJ2-5; perhaps D is TRBD1 or TRBD2 (5 bases each). CDR1 is SGHNT and CDR2 is YYREEE in the germline V gene (reference sequence). Trimming stripped 2 bases from V and 2 bases from J, with 7 bases between. This CDR3 contains 13 residues. CDR3 sequence reads: CASSFGGQETQYF. CDR3 nucleotides: TGTGCCAGCAGCTTTGGGGGACAAGAGACCCAGTACTTC.

The chain joins TRBV20-1 to TRBJ2-7; 8 bases match TRBD2. Germline V gene sequence: CDR1 DFQATT, CDR2 SNEGSKA (reference sequence). With 3 bases clipped from V and 1 base from J, the junction kept 17 bases outside the gene matches. The CDR3 length is 18 residues. The CDR3 nucleotides are TGCAGTGCTAGTAGGGCTAGCGGGCGGATGGGGGGGTCCTACGAGCAGTACTTC. Residues: CSASRASGRMGGSYEQYF.

The chain joins TRBV14 to TRBJ2-7; D is possibly TRBD1 (5 bases). The V gene lost 0 bases and the J gene lost 2 bases, with 11 bases spanning the gap. The CDR3 contains 15 residues. The germline gives CDR1 SGHDN, CDR2 FVKESK. CDR3 DNA: TGTGCCAGCAGCCAAGAAGGGGCAGGACCCTACGAGCAGTACTTC. This translates into CASSQEGAGPYEQYF.

J is TRBJ1-1 and V is TRBV19; D might be TRBD1 (5 bases). This CDR3 spans 14 amino acids. CDR1 and CDR2 (germline): LNHDA, SQIVND (reference sequence). Trimming removed 6 bases at V and 3 bases at J, with 14 bases between. The CDR3 here is CASRLGEGHTEAFF. For the CDR3, the DNA is TGTGCCAGTAGGCTGGGGGAAGGACACACTGAAGCTTTCTTT.

The chain combines TRBV6-6 with TRBJ1-5; D is ambiguous. CDR3 length equals 13 residues. The V gene lost 2 bases and the J gene lost 7 bases, with 9 bases spanning the gap. Looked up from germline, CDR1 is MNHNY and CDR2 is SVGAGI (reference sequence). CDR3 DNA: TGTGCCAGCAGTTACGATACTGGCCAGCCCCAGCATTTT. It codes for CASSYDTGQPQHF.

The chain has TRBV5-1 and TRBJ2-6; D may be TRBD1 (6 bases). CDR1 and CDR2 (germline): SGHRS, YFSETQ. Trimming left V 7 bases short and J 4 bases short, with 12 bases between. There are 14 residues in the CDR3. This chain's CDR3 is CASAQGSGANVLTF. CDR3 DNA sequence: TGCGCCAGCGCACAGGGATCGGGGGCCAACGTCCTGACTTTC.